This TCR beta chain was sequenced in a study of blood T cell repertoires in COVID-19. At the level of the study: From the United States, Italy and Spain came samples of acute and convalescent COVID-19. In each case, the material was cDNA or gDNA derived from T cells, B-cell-depleted T cells, or PBMCs.

Authors' processing steps: From reference gene primer amplification, estimates of nucleated cell counts were derived. Only in-frame clones appear in the TCRdb table, and some are missing; sequencing was by immunoSEQ multiplex PCR. V and J calls plus clone size are reproduced from that table; the DNA served to infer D and trimming. The sample carries about 49,000 clones, about three quarters recorded once. Unmatched junction bases numbered 2, after V lost 5 bases and J lost 2 bases. This CDR3 is 13 amino acids long. Germline assignment: CDR1 WSHSY and CDR2 SAAADI. This TCR was recovered from a man aged 65 to 85 with active or convalescent COVID-19. The sequenced sample was peripheral blood. This chain joins TRBV10-2 and TRBJ2-5, with 7 bases that match TRBD1. In DNA, the CDR3 is TGCGCCAGCAGTCGGACAGGTCAAGAGACCCAGTACTTC. Translated, it gives CASSRTGQETQYF.